This T cell receptor (beta chain) comes out of a study of T cells in localized non-small cell lung cancer. Study conclusions and caveats: A higher density of T cells in blood coincided with extended overall survival. Median detection of top 100 tumor clones in adjacent lung was under 75 clones. Exceeding tumor, uninvolved adjacent lung had the highest T cell clonality. Sequencing covered just one tumor region, so heterogeneity cannot be ruled out.

Worth noting for this clone: Its antigen is unknown.

V was shortened by 4 bases and J by 6 bases, with 16 bases between the two germline ends. Germline V CDR1 and CDR2: SGHTS, YDEGEE. This CDR3 contains 15 residues. The assay was immunoSEQ multiplex PCR, and TCRdb's table has in-frame clones only and misses some. The sample lists about 52,000 clones; around three quarters were seen once. This TCR derives from a woman aged 35-70 years with stage II lung adenocarcinoma. The chain is built from TRBV5-8 and TRBJ1-4; the D gene is possibly TRBD1 (5 bases). Sample: PBMCs, taken before any cancer treatment. The CDR3 DNA reads as TGTGCCAGCAGCCCGGGACTGTCAATGGATGAAAAACTGTTTTTT. It specifies CASSPGLSMDEKLFF.